A single sample is the source of the 28 T cell receptor beta chains below, sequenced in a study of T cells expressing NK-cell markers. TCRdb re-called the 5' RACE reads; one entry per CDR3 protein, DNA not given. Recorded for this sample: 150,000 or so distinct CDR3 sequences. The material sequenced was blood T cells: a sorted CD56 or NKG2C T cell subset, CD4+ or CD8+ T cells, or bulk PBMC T cells (not recorded which). These receptors all stem from a woman aged 50 to 60 in good health.

This chain links TRBV29-1 with TRBJ2-2; the D call from TCRdb, TRBD1, cannot be confirmed without DNA. Germline lookup yields CDR1 SQVTM and CDR2 ANQGSEA. The CDR3 length is 13 residues. CDR3 protein: CSGGTQRAGELFF.

The chain uses TRBV3-1 and TRBJ2-5; TCRdb's D call of TRBD1 is untestable without DNA. Germline V gene lookup returns CDR1 LGHDT and CDR2 YNNKEL (reference sequence). The CDR3 has 14 residues. The CDR3 sequence is CASSLRDSRGTQYF.

The chain is built from TRBV9 and TRBJ2-1; TCRdb designates TRBD2, a call that cannot be tested without DNA. Germline assignment: CDR1 SGDLS and CDR2 YYNGEE. The CDR3 is 17 residues long. The CDR3: CASSVESSSGAYNEQFF.

The chain joins TRBV2 to TRBJ2-5; TCRdb picks TRBD2, but there is no DNA to check that call. The CDR3 contains 15 residues. Germline V gene data show CDR1 as SNHLY and CDR2 as FYNNEI. CDR3 residues: CASSEGTSGTETQYF.

J is TRBJ2-3 and V is TRBV29-1; the D call of TRBD1 rests on TCRdb alone, since no DNA is present to check it. There are 13 residues in the CDR3. Germline assignment: CDR1 SQVTM and CDR2 ANQGSEA. CDR3 in amino acids: CSVSDSYTDTQYF.

The chain combines TRBV29-1 with TRBJ2-7; TCRdb outputs TRBD1, but without DNA this stays unchecked. This CDR3 contains 13 residues. CDR1 and CDR2 from the germline V gene are SQVTM and ANQGSEA. The CDR3 sequence is CSVLREGGYEQYF.

V is TRBV20-1 and J is TRBJ2-1; without DNA, the TCRdb call of TRBD1 cannot be checked. Germline V gives CDR1 DFQATT, CDR2 SNEGSKA (reference sequence). The CDR3 spans 14 residues. The CDR3 sequence: CSASGTGTYNEQFF.

The chain uses TRBV12-5 and TRBJ1-2; the TRBD1 assignment by TCRdb is unverifiable without DNA. This CDR3 region has 15 residues. Germline assignment: CDR1 LGHNT and CDR2 FRNRAP. CDR3 region: CASGLGQGQNYGYTF.

The chain couples TRBV19 to TRBJ2-3; TCRdb proposes TRBD1, but this gene call is untestable without DNA. CDR1 is LNHDA and CDR2 is SQIVND in the germline V gene (reference sequence). The CDR3 extends over 15 amino acids. CDR3 protein: CASSLLGVGPDTQYF.

The V gene is TRBV6-4, the J gene TRBJ2-3; TCRdb lists TRBD2, though no DNA is available to test this call. The CDR3 extends over 15 amino acids. Germline CDR1 and CDR2: MRHNA and SNTAGT. The CDR3 protein is CASSDGREDTDTQYF.

The V gene is TRBV11-2, the J gene TRBJ2-7. Germline assignment: CDR1 SGHAT and CDR2 FQNNGV. The CDR3 sequence is 12 residues long. This chain's CDR3 is CASSLFLSEQYF.

The chain uses TRBV5-4 and TRBJ2-1. This CDR3 comprises 14 residues. The germline V gene encodes CDR1 SGHNT and CDR2 YYREEE (reference sequence). The CDR3: CASSLIGRFDEQFF.

This sequence joins TRBV11-2 and TRBJ2-7. CDR3 size: 12 residues. Germline CDR1 and CDR2: SGHAT and FQNNGV. The CDR3 is CASSLAIHEQYF.

The chain has TRBV5-6 and TRBJ2-1. Germline V CDR1 and CDR2: SGHDT, YYEEEE. There are 13 residues in the CDR3. The CDR3 region is CASSPIRKNEQFF.

The chain carries TRBV29-1 and TRBJ1-5; checking the TCRdb D call of TRBD1 is not possible without DNA. The CDR3 extends over 17 amino acids. CDR1 and CDR2 from the germline V gene are SQVTM and ANQGSEA. The CDR3 loop reads CSVDAIGFGKGEQPQHF.

The chain uses TRBV9 and TRBJ2-3; TCRdb's D gene call, TRBD1, goes unchecked for lack of DNA. Germline V gene data show CDR1 as SGDLS and CDR2 as YYNGEE. This CDR3 is built from 14 residues. This CDR3 is CASSEESGLDTQYF.

V is TRBV12-3 or TRBV12-4 and J is TRBJ2-2. The CDR3 is made up of 15 amino acids. CDR3 in amino acids: CASSSSVKFTGELFF.

This sequence joins TRBV12-3 or TRBV12-4 and TRBJ1-1; TCRdb outputs TRBD1, but without DNA this stays unchecked. The CDR3 is made up of 15 amino acids. The CDR3 loop reads CASSLVGPGNTEAFF.

The J gene is TRBJ2-2, the V gene TRBV27; TCRdb returns TRBD1, unconfirmable since there is no DNA. This CDR3 has 14 residues. Germline V gene data show CDR1 as MNHEY and CDR2 as SMNVEV (reference sequence). CDR3 protein: CASRTSGGTGELFF.

The chain has TRBV29-1 and TRBJ1-2. CDR1 and CDR2 (germline): SQVTM, ANQGSEA. This CDR3 spans 16 amino acids. The CDR3 reads CSVLPPSEEGDYGYTF.

The rearrangement uses TRBV5-1 and TRBJ2-2; the D call from TCRdb, TRBD1, cannot be confirmed without DNA. In germline, CDR1 is SGHRS, CDR2 YFSETQ. The CDR3 length is 16 residues. The CDR3 region is CASSWRQGPRPGELFF. Complete variable domain (other parts from reference TRBV5-1 and TRBJ2-2): KAGVTQTPRYLIKTRGQQVTLSCSPISGHRSVSWYQQTPGQGLQFLFEYFSETQRNKGNFPGRFSGRQFSNSRSEMNVSTLELGDSALYLCASSWRQGPRPGELFFGEGSRLTVL.

The V call is TRBV6-6, the J call TRBJ2-7. The CDR3 runs 13 residues. CDR1 and CDR2 (germline): MNHNY, SVGAGI (reference sequence). CDR3 sequence: CASTGRYVYEQYF.

The V and J genes are TRBV7-8 and TRBJ2-1; the D gene TCRdb calls, TRBD2, cannot be checked with no DNA. Germline V lookup: CDR1 SGHVS, CDR2 FQNEAQ. This CDR3 contains 14 residues. The CDR3 loop is CASTGTSGYNEQFF.

The rearrangement uses TRBV7-8 and TRBJ2-1; TCRdb calls TRBD2, which cannot be checked without DNA. The CDR3 loop spans 12 amino acids. Germline V gene lookup returns CDR1 SGHVS and CDR2 FQNEAQ. Here the CDR3 reads CASILEGHEQFF.

The rearrangement joins TRBV27 to TRBJ2-2; the TCRdb call, TRBD1, lacks DNA for checking. The CDR3 has 14 amino acids. Germline loops: CDR1 MNHEY, CDR2 SMNVEV (reference sequence). CDR3 loop: CASSSPLTGMELFF.

V and J are TRBV27 and TRBJ1-1. Germline-derived CDR1 and CDR2 are MNHEY and SMNVEV (reference sequence). The CDR3 extends over 13 amino acids. CDR3 amino acids: CASMEILNTEAFF.

The chain has TRBV10-3 and TRBJ2-1; TCRdb returns TRBD1, unconfirmable since there is no DNA. Germline V gene data show CDR1 as ENHRY and CDR2 as SYGVKD. The CDR3 has 16 amino acids. The CDR3 spells CAISPRQGARYNEQFF.

The chain recombines TRBV29-1 with TRBJ2-7; TCRdb's D call, TRBD2, is unchecked because there is no DNA. CDR1 and CDR2 (germline): SQVTM, ANQGSEA. This CDR3 spans 11 amino acids. The CDR3 loop reads CSVEWRSEQYF.